This TCR beta chain appears in the sequencing data of a study of a mutant IDH1 vaccine in newly diagnosed glioma. On the study more broadly: Once 4-6 weeks had passed after radiotherapy alone, vaccination started, or it started with temozolomide cycles. Patients had received radiotherapy, temozolomide, or both previously, most receiving both.

Sequencing used immunoSEQ multiplex PCR; TCRdb keeps in-frame clones, though not all of them. The table records 40,000 to 45,000 clones, roughly 84% of them present only once. The CDR3 runs 16 residues. The germline gives CDR1 KGHSH, CDR2 LQKENI. V was cut by 4 bases and J by 6 bases, with 21 bases left in between. Time point: week 35, safety follow-up. Topical imiquimod accompanied each vaccine dose, which consisted of 300 ug of mutant IDH1 20-mer peptide. This clone has a single count. The antigen remains unidentified. The sequencing here drew on PBMCs, taken from a glioma patient whose treatment included an IDH1 peptide vaccine. The chain couples TRBV18 to TRBJ1-1; a weak D match, TRBD1 (5 bases). The receptor was derived from a woman between 50 and 59 years old with glioma. CDR3 region: CASSLNLGAGDAEAFF. Here the CDR3 DNA reads TGTGCCAGCTCACTGAACCTCGGGGCCGGGGACGCTGAAGCTTTCTTT.